Below, 10 T cell receptor beta chains from the same sample are listed, as sequenced in a study of response to subunit inactivated influenza vaccine. TCRdb reprocessed the RT-PCR reads via MiXCR and lists one record per CDR3 protein. This table has hundreds of thousands of distinct CDR3 sequences, around 20% appearing once. Sequencing used PBMCs from blood, obtained about 19 months after vaccination. The receptors stem from a man aged 50-75 years who received an inactivated influenza vaccine.

This chain uses TRBV29-1 with TRBJ2-5, with a weak D call TRBD1 (6 bases). V dropped 7 bases and J dropped 3 bases, with 15 bases sitting between them. Per germline, CDR1 SQVTM and CDR2 ANQGSEA. The CDR3 extends over 13 amino acids. As DNA, the CDR3 is TGCAGCGGAGGGGGATATGATAAAGAGACCCAGTACTTC. Encoded protein: CSGGGYDKETQYF. Using reference TRBV29-1 and TRBJ2-5 for the parts outside the CDR3, the full variable domain is SAVISQKPSRDICQRGTSLTIQCQVDSQVTMMFWYRQQPGQSLTLIATANQGSEATYESGFVIDKFPISRPNLTFSTLTVSNMSPEDSSIYLCSGGGYDKETQYFGPGTRLLVL.

In its sample, this clonotype was seen many times. The chain employs TRBV11-2 and TRBJ1-6, with 8 bases fitting TRBD1. Trimming cost V 5 bases and J 14 bases; bases outside gene matches: 11. Per the germline V gene, CDR1 is SGHAT and CDR2 is FQNNGV. There are 14 residues in the CDR3. The CDR3 protein is CASSLGTGRRALHF. The CDR3 DNA reads as TGTGCCAGCAGCCTTGGGACAGGCCGCCGGGCCCTCCACTTT.

This clonotype has a handful of counts. CDR3 protein: CASSHGEREDTGELFF. CDR3 coding DNA: TGTGCCAGCAGCCACGGCGAGCGGGAGGACACCGGGGAGCTGTTTTTT. The chain combines TRBV9 with TRBJ2-2; 9 nucleotides line up with TRBD2. The CDR3 loop spans 16 amino acids. Germline values: CDR1 SGDLS, CDR2 YYNGEE. J was trimmed by 3 bases and V by 4 bases; bases with no gene match: 7. Based on the CDR3 plus reference TRBV9 and TRBJ2-2, the full variable domain is DSGVTQTPKHLITATGQRVTLRCSPRSGDLSVYWYQQSLDQGLQFLIQYYNGEERAKGNILERFSAQQFPDLHSELNLSSLELGDSALYFCASSHGEREDTGELFFGEGSRLTVL.

This clonotype turned up a few times. The chain combines TRBV5-1 with TRBJ2-2, with 12 positions matching TRBD2. The CDR3 extends over 17 amino acids. Unmatched junction bases numbered 9, after V lost 4 bases and J lost 5 bases. CDR1 and CDR2 (germline): SGHRS, YFSETQ. The CDR3 DNA is TGCGCCAGCAGCACAGGACTAGCGGGAAAACAGACCGGGGAGCTGTTTTTT. It yields the protein CASSTGLAGKQTGELFF.

CDR3 in amino acids: CASSLQQGARNEQFF. The CDR3 DNA reads TGTGCCAGCAGCTTACAACAGGGGGCTCGGAATGAGCAGTTCTTC. This chain uses TRBV7-2 with TRBJ2-1; 9 nucleotides match TRBD1. CDR3 length: 15 residues. V was clipped by 2 bases and J by 7 bases; unmatched bases: 6. The germline CDR1 and CDR2 sequences are SGHTA and FQGNSA.

This clonotype was picked up a small number of times. V and J are TRBV20-1 and TRBJ2-7; the D is unclear. The CDR3 is made up of 11 amino acids. V was trimmed by 3 bases and J by 4 bases, leaving 7 bases between them. Looked up from germline, CDR1 is DFQATT and CDR2 is SNEGSKA (reference sequence). CDR3 DNA: TGCAGTGCTAGCGACGTTTACGAGCAGTACTTC. Its translation is CSASDVYEQYF.

In its sample, this clonotype was seen a few times. The genes are TRBV19 and TRBJ2-5; 7 bases match TRBD2. CDR1 and CDR2 (germline): LNHDA, SQIVND (reference sequence). The trim removed 9 bases at V and 1 base at J, leaving 20 bases unmatched. The CDR3 runs 18 residues. The CDR3 spells CASRGDGPIAGIQETQYF. The DNA of the CDR3 is TGTGCCAGCCGGGGCGACGGTCCGATAGCGGGTATCCAAGAGACCCAGTACTTC.

This clonotype has ten or more counts. The chain combines TRBV7-9 with TRBJ1-1, with a weak D call TRBD1 (6 bases). Germline CDR1 and CDR2: SEHNR and FQNEAQ (reference sequence). Trimming pared 6 bases from V and 6 bases from J, leaving 14 bases between. CDR3 size: 13 residues. The CDR3 DNA reads as TGTGCCAGCAGGGGAACAGGGAAAGCTGAAGCTTTCTTT. This gives the protein CASRGTGKAEAFF.

CDR3 sequence reads: CSARVGTGASYEQYF. Written as DNA, the CDR3 is TGCAGTGCTAGAGTTGGCACAGGTGCTTCCTACGAGCAGTACTTC. V gene TRBV20-1 combines with J gene TRBJ2-7; the D gene is possibly TRBD1 (5 bases). V lost 1 base and J 1 base, leaving 14 bases between the germline ends. The germline V gene has CDR1 DFQATT and CDR2 SNEGSKA (reference sequence). The CDR3 runs 15 residues.

This clonotype was detected ten times or more. J is TRBJ1-2 and V is TRBV20-1; D call uncertain. This CDR3 has 12 amino acids. Germline assignment: CDR1 DFQATT and CDR2 SNEGSKA (reference sequence). V lost 2 bases to trimming and J lost 0 bases, with 4 bases between them. CDR3 amino acids: CSARYANYGYTF. For the CDR3, the DNA is TGCAGTGCTAGATACGCTAACTATGGCTACACCTTC.